This T cell receptor beta chain is from a study of T-cell memory formation after mild COVID-19. Trimming shortened V by 5 bases and J by 2 bases, and 12 bases separated the two germline ends. Germline V gene data show CDR1 as SQVTM and CDR2 as ANQGSEA. This CDR3 is built from 14 residues. Using its own MiXCR run on the 5' RACE reads, TCRdb lists one record per CDR3 protein. The sample shows 120,000 or so distinct CDR3 sequences, about 5.9% of them seen only once. J is TRBJ2-2 and V is TRBV29-1, with D tentatively TRBD1 (6 bases). The origin of this receptor is an adult woman who had mild COVID-19 (a few samples of this study predate the infection). Cell type and time point are not known. The specimen sequenced was PBMCs or a T cell subset sorted from them (not recorded which). The CDR3 nucleotides read TGCAGCGTTAACCCGGACAGTAACACCGGGGAGCTGTTTTTT. It yields the protein CSVNPDSNTGELFF.